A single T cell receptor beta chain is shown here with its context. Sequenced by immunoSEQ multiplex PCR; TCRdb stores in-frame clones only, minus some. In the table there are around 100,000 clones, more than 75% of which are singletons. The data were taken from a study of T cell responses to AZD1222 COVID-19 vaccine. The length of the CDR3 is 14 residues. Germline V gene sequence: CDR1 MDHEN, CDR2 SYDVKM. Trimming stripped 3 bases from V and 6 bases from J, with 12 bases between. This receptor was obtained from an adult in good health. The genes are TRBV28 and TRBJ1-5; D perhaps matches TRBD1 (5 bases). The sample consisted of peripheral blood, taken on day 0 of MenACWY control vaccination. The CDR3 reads CASSLQGEGQPQHF. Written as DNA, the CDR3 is TGTGCCAGCAGTTTGCAAGGGGAGGGTCAGCCCCAGCATTTT.